This T cell receptor beta chain comes out of a study of Graves' ophthalmopathy and Graves' hyperthyroidism. The CDR3 has 13 amino acids. Germline CDR1 and CDR2: MNHNS and SASEGT. V dropped 6 bases and J dropped 0; count of bases not matched to a gene: 0. This clonotype turned up a few times. The authors amplified TCR beta CDR3 regions, and they did so from RNA transcripts for repertoire sequencing. The first round was an RT-PCR with HTBI primers, and the second round was a multiplex PCR. TCRdb fed the multiplex PCR reads into MiXCR, producing one record per CDR3 protein. The profile shows 680,000 or so distinct CDR3 sequences, about a fifth of them singletons.

This receptor was identified in a young woman with stable Graves' hyperthyroidism. Some clones in this sample may be carry-over from other donors' samples. Sequenced: peripheral blood. J is TRBJ2-3 and V is TRBV6-1, with 7 bases that match TRBD2. The chain's CDR3 is CASRGGSTDTQYF. The CDR3 bases are TGTGCCAGCAGGGGGGGGAGCACAGATACGCAGTATTTT.